The entry below describes one T cell receptor beta chain. The antigen is not known. Researchers ran the PCR with 60 Vbeta and 13 Jbeta primers. Profiling relied on immunoSEQ multiplex PCR, and the TCRdb table lists in-frame clones only, not all of them. The data show 200,000 or so clones, 82% seen once. The sample originates from a study of cytomegalovirus exposure and HLA in healthy donors. Study observations and caveats: In a later analysis, common viral pathogens appeared linked to several of the most significant clusters. When analyzed later, a missense DCLRE1C variant was found to be linked to TCR beta V- and J-gene trimming. For most TCR beta V segments, an earlier analysis put the productive rate at about 87% or about 30% of the time.

The CDR3 spans 14 residues. Germline assignment: CDR1 KGHSH and CDR2 LQKENI. Trimming cost V 5 bases and J 3 bases, with 13 bases left between them. Sequences were obtained from PBMCs. The J gene is TRBJ1-1, the V gene TRBV18, with D possibly being TRBD1 (6 bases). The TCR sequence derives from a woman between 45 and 65 years old in good health and CMV-seropositive. Written as DNA, the CDR3 is TGTGCCAGCTCAGGACAGCTTGGCCACACTGAAGCTTTCTTT. Translation: CASSGQLGHTEAFF.